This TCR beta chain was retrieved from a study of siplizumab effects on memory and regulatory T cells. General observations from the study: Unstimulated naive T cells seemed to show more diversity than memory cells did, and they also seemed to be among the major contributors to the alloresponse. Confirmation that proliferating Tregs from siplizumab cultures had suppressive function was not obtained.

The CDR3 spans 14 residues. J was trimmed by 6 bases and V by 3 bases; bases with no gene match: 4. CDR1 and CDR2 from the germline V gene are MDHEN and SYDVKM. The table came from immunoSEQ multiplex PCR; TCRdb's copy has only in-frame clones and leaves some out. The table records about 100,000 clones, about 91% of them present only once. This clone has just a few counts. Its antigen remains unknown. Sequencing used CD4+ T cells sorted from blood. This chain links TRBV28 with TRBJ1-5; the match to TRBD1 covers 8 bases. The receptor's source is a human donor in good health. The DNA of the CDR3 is TGTGCCAGCAGTTTCTCCAGGGGGCCTCAGCCCCAGCATTTT. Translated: CASSFSRGPQPQHF.